The 27 T cell receptor beta chains below all came from one sample that was sequenced in a study of post-analysis software for immune sequencing data. Findings and limits, study-wide: In patients, TRBV5-6, TRBV5-1 and TRBV20-1 belonged to roughly 5 TRBV segments found more frequently than in controls.

Their target antigens are unknown. Libraries were made from TCR beta cDNA, and they carried unique molecular identifiers. TCRdb fed the PCR reads into MiXCR, producing one record per CDR3 protein. The data contain 600,000 to 750,000 distinct CDR3 sequences, approximately 59% of them singletons. Sequencing was carried out using blood. The receptors were gathered from a girl aged 2-9 years with multiple sclerosis.

This chain uses TRBV11-2 with TRBJ1-2; D gene uncertain. Germline CDR1 SGHAT, CDR2 FQNNGV. The CDR3 runs to 13 residues. The germline V and J ends were trimmed by 5 bases and 2 bases, with 9 bases remaining between them. The CDR3 sequence: CASSVTRNYGYTF. CDR3 DNA: TGTGCCAGCAGCGTTACACGGAACTATGGCTACACCTTC.

This rearrangement joins TRBV5-1 to TRBJ2-5; TRBD2 matches 11 bases. The CDR3 length is 16 residues. J gave up 5 bases and V 0 bases, and 6 bases lay outside the gene matches. CDR1 and CDR2 from the germline V gene are SGHRS and YFSETQ. The CDR3 DNA is TGCGCCAGCAGCTTGGACACTAGCGGGGGTACGGAGACCCAGTACTTC. Amino acids: CASSLDTSGGTETQYF.

V is TRBV7-4 and J is TRBJ2-7, with D perhaps assigned TRBD1 or TRBD2 (5 bases each). Germline-derived CDR1 and CDR2 are SGHVT and SQSDAQ. Trimming cost V 7 bases and J 5 bases, with 21 bases left between them. CDR3 length: 15 residues. The CDR3 protein is CASISRDVNPHEQYF. The CDR3 bases are TGTGCCAGCATCAGCCGGGACGTAAACCCCCACGAGCAGTACTTC.

This chain uses TRBV4-1 with TRBJ1-2; 9 bases line up with TRBD1. V lost 2 bases to trimming and J lost 4 bases; unmatched junction nucleotides: 8. The CDR3 is 16 amino acids. Germline V CDR1 and CDR2: MGHRA, YSYEKL. CDR3 coding DNA: TGCGCCAGCAGCCAACCAACAGGGGGCTCAGGCTATGGCTACACCTTC. It codes for CASSQPTGGSGYGYTF.

The chain couples TRBV7-2 to TRBJ2-3; 9 bases are a match to TRBD2. Germline assignment: CDR1 SGHTA and CDR2 FQGNSA. Trimming took 3 bases from V and 3 from J; bases not matched to a gene: 4. The CDR3 contains 15 residues. As DNA, the CDR3 is TGTGCCAGCAGCTTGGGCGGGGGGGAGACAGATACGCAGTATTTT. This translates into CASSLGGGETDTQYF. The complete variable domain, with remaining parts taken from reference TRBV7-2 and TRBJ2-3, reads GAGVSQSPSNKVTEKGKDVELRCDPISGHTALYWYRQSLGQGLEFLIYFQGNSAPDKSGLPSDRFSAERTGGSVSTLTIQRTQQEDSAVYLCASSLGGGETDTQYFGPGTRLTVL.

The rearrangement joins TRBV3-1 to TRBJ2-7, with 11 bases lining up with TRBD2. With 3 bases clipped from V and 11 bases from J, the junction kept 9 bases outside the gene matches. Germline CDR1 reads LGHDT; CDR2 reads YNNKEL (reference sequence). This CDR3 region has 14 residues. CDR3 loop: CASSHNSGRAFKYF. DNA for the CDR3: TGTGCCAGCAGCCATAATAGCGGGAGGGCCTTCAAGTACTTC.

Only a few counts were recorded for this clonotype. J is TRBJ2-1 and V is TRBV20-1; TRBD1 matches at 10 bases. The germline V gene encodes CDR1 DFQATT and CDR2 SNEGSKA (reference sequence). V lost 5 bases and J lost 6; bases outside the gene matches: 7. The CDR3 has 14 amino acids. CDR3 sequence: CSAYRQGAGNEQFF. The CDR3 DNA is TGCAGTGCTTATCGACAGGGGGCAGGCAATGAGCAGTTCTTC.

The chain joins TRBV7-2 to TRBJ1-5; the D is unclear. The germline V gene has CDR1 SGHTA and CDR2 FQGNSA. The germline V and J ends were trimmed by 7 bases and 1 base, with 14 bases remaining between them. This CDR3 has 15 residues. This chain's CDR3 is CASTNHASSNQPQHF. The CDR3 nucleotides read TGTGCCAGCACCAATCACGCTTCGAGCAATCAGCCCCAGCATTTT.

CDR3 protein: CAISDSQGRTDTQYF. CDR3 coding DNA: TGTGCCATCAGTGATAGTCAGGGGAGAACAGATACGCAGTATTTT. V usage is TRBV10-3 and J usage is TRBJ2-3; D possibly corresponds to TRBD1 (6 bases). V was shortened by 3 bases and J by 3 bases, with 13 bases between the two germline ends. This CDR3 has 15 amino acids. Germline V gene sequence: CDR1 ENHRY, CDR2 SYGVKD.

The chain uses TRBV20-1 and TRBJ1-4; 7 nucleotides align to TRBD1. The junction had 2 bases not matched to a gene; V was cut back by 5 bases and J by 2 bases. This CDR3 is built from 13 residues. CDR1 and CDR2 (germline): DFQATT, SNEGSKA (reference sequence). The DNA of the CDR3 is TGCAGTGCTCAGGGGGGGACTAATGAAAAACTGTTTTTT. This encodes CSAQGGTNEKLFF.

Remarks on this clonotype: Compared with germline, one end of the junction differs, possibly owing to a read error. J is TRBJ1-1 and V is TRBV5-6, with D perhaps matching TRBD1 (5 bases). Germline V CDR1 and CDR2: SGHDT, YYEEEE. This CDR3 spans 14 amino acids. The CDR3 sequence: CAGSFGTPNTEAFF. The CDR3 DNA follows: TGTGCCGGCAGCTTTGGGACTCCGAACACTGAAGCTTTCTTT.

The chain has TRBV5-1 and TRBJ1-2, with a tentative D call TRBD1 (6 bases). Per germline, CDR1 SGHRS and CDR2 YFSETQ. V was cut by 4 bases and J by 8 bases, with 18 bases left in between. The CDR3 length is 14 residues. The CDR3 region is CASSVGGLLEGYTF. CDR3 nucleotides: TGCGCCAGCAGCGTTGGGGGCCTACTGGAGGGCTACACCTTC.

The chain links TRBV29-1 to TRBJ2-5; D might be TRBD2 (6 bases). Trimming removed 5 bases at V and 3 bases at J, with 16 bases between. The germline V gene encodes CDR1 SQVTM and CDR2 ANQGSEA. The CDR3 length is 14 residues. The CDR3 sequence: CSVTRPSDKETQYF. In DNA, the CDR3 is TGCAGCGTTACACGGCCTAGCGACAAAGAGACCCAGTACTTC. The full variable domain, completed using reference TRBV29-1 and TRBJ2-5, is SAVISQKPSRDICQRGTSLTIQCQVDSQVTMMFWYRQQPGQSLTLIATANQGSEATYESGFVIDKFPISRPNLTFSTLTVSNMSPEDSSIYLCSVTRPSDKETQYFGPGTRLLVL.

The chain carries TRBV12-3 or TRBV12-4 and TRBJ2-5; 8 nucleotides match TRBD1. Germline trimming cut 2 bases from V and 7 bases from J; bases unmatched to any gene: 6. The CDR3 extends over 14 amino acids. For the CDR3, the DNA is TGTGCCAGCAGTTTACAGGGGGCGATTGTGACCCAGTACTTC. Amino acid sequence: CASSLQGAIVTQYF.

This clonotype has a handful of counts. J is TRBJ1-6 and V is TRBV4-3, with 8 positions matching TRBD1. J gave up 10 bases and V 4 bases, and 9 bases lay outside the gene matches. Looked up from germline, CDR1 is LGHNA and CDR2 is YSLEER. The CDR3 sequence is 15 residues long. The DNA for the CDR3 is TGCGCCAGCAGCCCAGTAGGACAGGGTACCTCACCCCTCCACTTT. This sequence encodes CASSPVGQGTSPLHF.

The gene calls are TRBV7-9 and TRBJ1-2, with 9 nucleotides matching TRBD1. V lost 5 bases, J lost 6 bases, and 10 bases stayed unmatched. The CDR3 covers 15 residues. Germline-derived CDR1 and CDR2 are SEHNR and FQNEAQ (reference sequence). The CDR3 DNA follows: TGTGCCAGCAGCGGGATGGGACAGGGCAGGAATGGCTACACCTTC. Residues: CASSGMGQGRNGYTF. Full variable domain (missing parts from reference TRBV7-9 and TRBJ1-2): DTGVSQNPRHKITKRGQNVTFRCDPISEHNRLYWYRQTLGQGPEFLTYFQNEAQLEKSRLLSDRFSAERPKGSFSTLEIQRTEQGDSAMYLCASSGMGQGRNGYTFGSGTRLTVV.

The gene calls are TRBV20-1 and TRBJ2-5, with D possibly matching TRBD1 (5 bases). The germline V gene has CDR1 DFQATT and CDR2 SNEGSKA (reference sequence). The CDR3 consists of 12 residues. The ends were cut back, 6 bases at V and 1 base at J, with 9 bases in the middle. The CDR3 bases are TGCAGTGCCCAGGGTTTCCAAGAGACCCAGTACTTC. Amino acid sequence: CSAQGFQETQYF.

This clonotype was counted only a few times. This chain uses TRBV4-3 with TRBJ2-1, with D hard to call. The germline V and J ends were trimmed by 0 bases and 6 bases, with 9 bases remaining between them. The CDR3 runs to 14 residues. Germline V CDR1 and CDR2: LGHNA, YSLEER. The CDR3 nucleotides are TGCGCCAGCAGCCAAGATCAAGTAACCAATGAGCAGTTCTTC. Translation gives CASSQDQVTNEQFF.

This clonotype was counted between two and nine times. The CDR3 bases are TGCAGCGTTGAATCGGGTCCCCGCGAGTTCTTC. Its protein is CSVESGPREFF. V and J are TRBV29-1 and TRBJ2-1; D call uncertain. CDR1 is SQVTM, CDR2 ANQGSEA, per germline. V was shortened by 2 bases and J by 14 bases, with 13 bases between the two germline ends. The CDR3 is 11 residues long.

The chain joins TRBV20-1 to TRBJ2-6, with TRBD1 as a possible D gene (5 bases). Per the germline V gene, CDR1 is DFQATT and CDR2 is SNEGSKA (reference sequence). The CDR3 is 14 amino acids. Trimming pared 6 bases from V and 0 bases from J, leaving 9 bases between. For the CDR3, the DNA is TGCAGTGCAATCGACAGCTCTGGGGCCAACGTCCTGACTTTC. It codes for CSAIDSSGANVLTF.

This clonotype was picked up a small number of times. This chain links TRBV20-1 with TRBJ1-2; TRBD1 aligns across 8 bases. CDR1 is DFQATT, CDR2 SNEGSKA, per germline (reference sequence). The V gene end was trimmed by 3 bases and the J gene end by 8 bases; junction bases not matched to a gene: 5. The CDR3 extends over 12 amino acids. The CDR3 DNA sequence: TGCAGTGCTAGGCAGGGGGCGCGCGGCTACACCTTC. Encoded protein: CSARQGARGYTF.

V and J are TRBV20-1 and TRBJ2-1, with 14 nucleotides matching TRBD2. Germline-derived CDR1 and CDR2 are DFQATT and SNEGSKA (reference sequence). This CDR3 is 17 amino acids long. V lost 0 bases and J lost 8; bases outside the gene matches: 9. In DNA, the CDR3 is TGCAGTGCTAGAGAGGCCGGGGGACTAGCGGGAGTTGATGAGCAGTTCTTC. It yields the protein CSAREAGGLAGVDEQFF.

V and J are TRBV20-1 and TRBJ2-1; 7 nucleotides agree with TRBD1. Germline assignment: CDR1 DFQATT and CDR2 SNEGSKA (reference sequence). The CDR3 runs to 14 residues. V was clipped by 3 bases and J by 5 bases; unmatched bases: 7. The CDR3 DNA reads TGCAGTGCTAGCGCGACAGGGTTCCACAATGAGCAGTTCTTC. Protein sequence: CSASATGFHNEQFF.

This clonotype was found a few times. J is TRBJ2-7 and V is TRBV4-1; D remains unclear. Germline V gives CDR1 MGHRA, CDR2 YSYEKL. The germline V and J ends were trimmed by 4 bases and 0 bases, with 22 bases remaining between them. The CDR3 spans 18 residues. The CDR3: CASSLERSSKGLSYEQYF. DNA for the CDR3: TGCGCCAGCAGCCTCGAAAGGTCCTCGAAGGGCCTCTCCTACGAGCAGTACTTC.

This clonotype was detected a few times. As DNA, the CDR3 is TGCAGTGCCGACAGGGGAGGGGAGACCCAGTACTTC. Its protein is CSADRGGETQYF. The chain uses TRBV20-1 and TRBJ2-5; D is perhaps TRBD1 (8 bases). The CDR3 is 12 residues long. Trimming removed 6 bases from V and 5 bases from J, with 13 bases in between. Germline V gives CDR1 DFQATT, CDR2 SNEGSKA (reference sequence).

The chain couples TRBV27 to TRBJ2-3; D might be TRBD1 (6 bases). V lost 2 bases, J lost 4 bases, and 13 bases lay in between. This CDR3 has 15 residues. Germline-derived CDR1 and CDR2 are MNHEY and SMNVEV (reference sequence). CDR3 sequence: CASSLTGTSADTQYF. CDR3 bases: TGTGCCAGCAGTTTAACCGGGACATCCGCAGATACGCAGTATTTT.

The chain has TRBV5-1 and TRBJ2-5, with TRBD2 matching over 14 bases. CDR3 length equals 17 residues. V shed 1 base and J 1 base; nucleotides not matched to a gene: 3. Per germline, CDR1 SGHRS and CDR2 YFSETQ. CDR3 amino acids: CASSLRLAGGSQETQYF. In DNA, the CDR3 is TGCGCCAGCAGCTTGCGACTAGCGGGAGGGAGCCAAGAGACCCAGTACTTC.